This T cell receptor beta chain was captured in a study of cytomegalovirus exposure and HLA in healthy donors. With 60 Vbeta and 13 Jbeta primers, the PCR was carried out. Measured with immunoSEQ multiplex PCR; TCRdb has only the in-frame clones, and not every one. The sample contains some 110,000 clones, more than 65% of which appear only once. The junction had 6 bases not matched to a gene; V was cut back by 7 bases and J by 3 bases. The CDR3 loop spans 15 amino acids. Germline CDR1 MNHNS, CDR2 SASEGT. The sequenced sample was PBMCs. The chain links TRBV6-1 to TRBJ2-1; 10 nucleotides align to TRBD2. The clonotype was recovered from a man in his forties in good health and CMV-seropositive. CDR3 protein: CASTPGTSVYNEQFF. In DNA form, the CDR3 reads TGTGCCAGCACCCCCGGGACTAGCGTCTACAATGAGCAGTTCTTC.